This TCR beta chain was profiled in a study of blood T cell repertoires in COVID-19. About the research overall: Specimens from acute and convalescent COVID-19 originated in the United States, Italy and Spain. PBMCs, B-cell-depleted T cells, or T cells were the source of the cDNA or gDNA that made up the material.

How the authors handled the data: Nucleated cell counts were estimated from reference gene primer amplification. Clones were read by immunoSEQ multiplex PCR, and TCRdb kept only the in-frame ones, dropping some. V and J calls and clone size are given by that table; D and trimming were obtained from the DNA. Found here are about 160,000 clones, 75% to 85% of them singletons; the top ten hold about 7.8%. There are 14 residues in the CDR3. Looked up from germline, CDR1 is SGHRS and CDR2 is YFSETQ. V was trimmed by 4 bases and J by 3 bases, leaving 14 bases between them. Sequencing was done on a sample of peripheral blood. The origin of this receptor is a woman in her sixties or seventies with COVID-19, enrolled during active disease. V gene TRBV5-1 combines with J gene TRBJ2-7, with D maybe TRBD2 (6 bases). Here the CDR3 reads CASSPKEGLYEQYF. The DNA of the CDR3 is TGCGCCAGCAGCCCTAAGGAGGGGCTCTACGAGCAGTACTTC.